The sequence of this TCR beta chain was determined in a study of cytomegalovirus exposure and HLA in healthy donors (dated by TCRdb to the late 2010s). Concerning the study at large: An earlier analysis of 550 to 700 of the donors reported 250 to 300 Gb of sequence data and more than 90 million unique TCR beta sequences from roughly 200 million T cells. The genetic ancestry cluster associated with self-reported Caucasian donors included 65% to 90% of the approximately 400 genotyped donors. The study used immunosequencing to profile the T cell repertoires of about 670 subjects and linked those repertoires to cytomegalovirus serostatus. HLA typing included class I and class II loci at four-digit resolution. Donor age, sex, ethnicity and CMV serostatus were compiled together with the repertoire data. To decide whether each TCR beta V gene segment behaved as functional or pseudogenic, an earlier analysis of some 580 of the donors relied on high-throughput TCR beta sequencing. The study combined high-throughput TCR immunosequencing, statistical association of individual TCRs with disease status, and machine learning to predict cytomegalovirus infection status. The number of donors typed differed by locus, with about 629-630 for A, B, C, DRB1 and DQB1, more than 500 for DQA1, over 600 for DPA1, and some 450 for DPB1. Rather than drawing on any new phenotypic data, the later analysis identified candidate immune exposures from TCR beta sequences and the way those sequences occurred across donors. A later analysis re-analyzed previously published TCR beta repertoires from 666 donors and added high-resolution HLA genotyping to study TCR occurrence patterns. All discovery cohort repertoires had been generated on a single sequencing platform. The aim of the study was to test whether cataloging public T cell receptors could identify signatures of past pathogen exposure. Among around 400 genotyped donors of the cohort, an average of roughly 230,000 unique TCR beta nucleotide sequences was sequenced per donor, of which roughly 18% were non-productive. Besides the first cohort of roughly 640 subjects, a separate validation cohort made up of some 110 different subjects was used. A later genetic analysis took genome-wide SNP genotypes for about 55% of the 666 donors and used that subset as a discovery cohort. An early release covering some 640 HLA-typed donors comprised 250 to 350 gigabases of sequencing data and tens of millions of unique TCR sequences. A handful of DR-DQ haplotypes were treated as single units for association and clustering because of strong linkage in the cohort.

The library was produced with the immunoSEQ multiplex PCR assay. For the multiplex PCR, a mixture combining 60 forward primers for TCR Vbeta segments and 13 reverse primers for TCR Jbeta segments was used. The CDR3 region of rearranged TCR beta genes was amplified from genomic DNA with a multiplex PCR assay. On the Illumina HiSeq System, the amplified TCR beta libraries were sequenced as 87-base-pair reads. Processing in the source paper ran as follows. A later analysis counted around 72 million unique TCR beta chains across the 600 to 850 repertoires, and roughly 11 million of these chains were shared by at least two donors. Raw reads were error-corrected and collapsed into unique sequences by a nearest-neighbor algorithm in which closely related sequences were merged to remove PCR and sequencing errors. V, D and J gene segments were assigned by aligning CDR3 sequences to IMGT reference sequences. For a sequence to be retained, a match of at least six nucleotides was required to both a V gene segment and a J gene segment. Rearrangements were called productive when the CDR3 lacked stop codons and stayed in frame with V and J; all others were non-productive. Following IMGT convention, CDR3 was defined as the stretch from the second conserved V-encoded cysteine to the conserved J-encoded phenylalanine. In an earlier analysis of more than 550 of the donors, sequences lacking an unambiguous match to a single V gene segment were excluded. An earlier analysis of a few hundred of the donors called V segments functional above 56.7% productive rearrangements and segregating when the between-donor standard deviation exceeded 5%. To diagnose cytomegalovirus status from the catalog of TCR beta chain sequences, a statistical classification framework was built. V and J gene assignment, in a later analysis, came from comparing TCR nucleotide sequences with IMGT/GENE-DB human TR gene sequences. In a later analysis, CDR3 sequences and most-parsimonious VDJ recombination scenarios were assigned using the TCRdist pipeline. In a later analysis, each TCR beta chain was defined by its CDR3 amino acid sequence together with its V-gene family, and reads without a unique V-gene family were excluded. A later analysis removed roughly 590 highly shared, low-generation-probability nucleotide sequences to deal with suspected cross-contamination and a sequencing artifact. For each public chain, a later analysis derived a clonal expansion index from normalized ranks of inferred template counts within each repertoire. In a later analysis, generation probabilities were computed using a VDJ recombination model fitted to out-of-frame rearrangements, and the results were checked against IGoR. A later analysis scored TCR-TCR, TCR-HLA and TCR-CMV co-occurrence with hypergeometric tests, applying a repertoire-size bias correction to TCR pairs. A later analysis estimated false discovery rates by permuting HLA or CMV assignments 20 times. In a later analysis, co-occurring TCRs were grouped using DBSCAN, and TCRdist sequence similarity was added for clustering within HLA-allele-positive subsets. Repertoires with fewer than 30,000 or more than 120,000 public chains were left out of co-occurrence clustering, as were four to six repertoires with anomalous nucleotide sharing. TCRdb provides this immuneACCESS table in a form limited to in-frame rearrangements. Some clones are lacking; in checked studies, under half of them reflect an unresolved V gene, and why the rest are absent is not known. V, J and clone size are those of that table, while D and trimming were read from the DNA. The sample data list 150,000 to 200,000 clones, and roughly 79% of these were observed just once. Of the sample, approximately 2% is held by the ten largest clones.

The cohort was made up of under 800 healthy bone marrow donors. Cohort members were all nominally healthy when sampled, although unrecorded immune exposures were likely present. The donor was CMV seropositive and was included in the group of almost 300 seropositive cohort members. Each donor provided a peripheral blood sample, and peripheral blood mononuclear cells were used for TCR beta sequencing. Genomic DNA was extracted from the blood cell samples with the Qiagen DNeasy Blood Extraction Kit. Notes on this clone: Its antigen remains undetermined. No much larger clone is present one base from it, and per-base qualities are unavailable.

What the authors observed across the whole study: In this cohort, only TCR beta chains were sequenced, and detectable features were limited by the absence of alpha or paired-chain data. Strong co-occurrence of HLA alleles, especially DR and DQ, made assigning TCR associations to individual alleles difficult. In a later analysis, HLA-associated TCR beta chains showed more clonal expansion and lower generation probabilities than non-associated chains that were equally common. In vitro tests confirmed that a few of the cytomegalovirus-associated TCR beta chains recognize cytomegalovirus antigens. Across donors, most TCR sequences were observed very rarely, whereas some public TCRs were present in many individuals. In an earlier analysis of a few hundred of the donors, most TCR beta V segments were observed in productive rearrangements about 90% or about 30% of the time, broadly matching IMGT annotations. A later genetic analysis reported fewer N-insertions in productive TCRs among donors in an Asian-associated ancestry cluster than the approximately 700-donor mean. A later analysis reported that several top co-occurrence clusters appeared linked to parvovirus B19, influenza, CMV and Epstein-Barr virus. At a false discovery rate of 0.05, a later analysis linked some 18,000 TCR beta sequences to specific HLA alleles. The classifier was reported to diagnose cytomegalovirus status with high specificity and sensitivity in both the original cohort and the validation cohort. Because counts were too low, about 18 rarely observed V segments, including chromosome 9 orphons, were left out of the earlier analysis of some 600 of the donors. The authors suggested that the approach could potentially be extended to other disease states and immunological phenotypes. In a later analysis, most CMV-associated TCR beta chains were found to appear HLA-restricted, with HLA associations seemingly driven largely by CMV exposure. A group of highly shared sequence variants was considered likely to be a technical artifact of the sequencing pipeline. Correlated functional status among segregating V segments might be attributable to linkage disequilibrium, but an unknown experimental factor could not be ruled out. Some IMGT-functional V segments, including TRBV6-2 and TRBV6-3, could not be told apart with the 87-base-pair reads, so those segments were excluded. Sequencing depth was assumed to be roughly uniform across donors in the presence/absence analyses, though that assumption may not hold. In the study, approximately 160 TCR beta chains were listed as associated with cytomegalovirus. Because HLA typing was unavailable for some donors at each locus, only the typed subset was used in association tests. A further reported finding was that TCR beta sequences accurately predicted the HLA-A and HLA-B alleles for most subjects in the first cohort. The only immune exposure information available for the cohort was CMV serostatus. In a later genetic analysis, a missense DCLRE1C variant was associated with V-gene and J-gene trimming of TCR beta chains, and the association was replicated in an independent cohort. In a later analysis, TCR association rates were found to vary across HLA loci, with the most associated TCRs seen for DRB1 alleles and the fewest for HLA-C alleles.

CDR3 length: 16 amino acids, cysteine to phenylalanine. CDR3 DNA is the only sequence kept; it has 48 bases, read in frame from the first base. Reading the germline V gene gives CDR1 SGHDN and CDR2 FVKESK. Trimming costs V 0 bases and J 1 base, and their ends lie 10 bases apart. Material: PBMCs. This clonotype originated in a woman aged 25-40 years in good health and CMV-seropositive. Rearrangement joined TRBV14 to TRBJ2-1; matching of 5 bases hints at TRBD2 as the D gene. The encoded CDR3 is CASSQEAGRSYNEQFF. The bases read TGTGCCAGCAGCCAAGAGGCGGGCAGATCCTACAATGAGCAGTTCTTC.